This T cell receptor beta chain came from a study of early T cells in non-severe SARS-CoV-2 infection (dated by TCRdb to the early 2020s). Background for the entire study: TCR sequencing used bulk RNA from unsorted whole blood, so alpha and beta chains could not be paired. General conclusions and limits of the study: VDJdb matching was skewed toward anti-spike CD8 responses, so virus-specific expansions were likely underestimated and private and CD4 specificities were missed.

Libraries were constructed by 5' RACE. For sequencing, a NextSeq 500 was employed. To correct for sequencing error and PCR bias, the TCR library protocol tagged individual cDNA molecules with unique molecular identifiers. Both TCR alpha and beta chains were sequenced, and tight co-correlation was observed between alpha and beta sequence abundances in each sample. Concerning the study's data processing: Decombinator V4 was used to perform V gene, J gene and CDR3 annotation of TCR sequences. TCRs were defined as expanded if a significant change between any two time points was detected under a Poisson model with p below 0.0001. TCR abundances were normalised to the total number of TCRs sequenced in each sample and reported as counts per million. TRAV1-2 paired with TRAJ12, TRAJ20 or TRAJ33 defined MAIT TCRs, while TRAV10 paired with TRAJ18 defined iNKT TCRs. VDJdb, accessed 1 November 2021, was searched for CMV, EBV and SARS-CoV-2 annotated TCRs, with TCRs annotated for multiple antigens excluded. TCRdb itself trimmed the public reads at Q25 with fastp, ran MiXCR and retained productive beta chains. For every CDR3 protein sequence, its rows merge into one entry that carries the most common genes and DNA. The V and J calls were not made by the authors but by TCRdb's processing. Present in this sample are roughly 63,000 distinct CDR3 sequences, 12% of which were seen just once. Clones ranked in the top ten supply around 3.8% of the sample.

The CDR3 runs 13 residues from the cysteine to the phenylalanine. The retained sequence is limited to the CDR3, 39 bases, with the frame set at the first base. The germline V gene specifies MDHEN as CDR1 and SYDVKM as CDR2. From V the trimming removes 8 bases and from J it removes 2 bases, while the gene matches leave 5 bases of the junction unaccounted for. A case-control design nested within a healthcare worker cohort in London, UK, was used, with weekly nasopharyngeal swab PCR tests and blood sampling performed. Healthcare workers were enrolled in the week of the UK lockdown, from 23 to 31 March 2020, and were followed every week for up to roughly 16 weeks. Only a few counts were recorded for this clonotype. Its recognized antigen is unknown. Within one base of it there is no much larger clone, and no base qualities were kept.

The sequence was collected from an adult who was a healthcare worker with PCR-confirmed SARS-CoV-2 infection or an uninfected control (not recorded which). Rearrangement joined TRBV28 to TRBJ2-5, with TRBD1 identical over 7 junction bases. The sequenced material came from whole blood. The DNA sequence is TGTGCCAGCGGTTCAGGGGGACAAGAGACCCAGTACTTC. This encodes CASGSGGQETQYF.